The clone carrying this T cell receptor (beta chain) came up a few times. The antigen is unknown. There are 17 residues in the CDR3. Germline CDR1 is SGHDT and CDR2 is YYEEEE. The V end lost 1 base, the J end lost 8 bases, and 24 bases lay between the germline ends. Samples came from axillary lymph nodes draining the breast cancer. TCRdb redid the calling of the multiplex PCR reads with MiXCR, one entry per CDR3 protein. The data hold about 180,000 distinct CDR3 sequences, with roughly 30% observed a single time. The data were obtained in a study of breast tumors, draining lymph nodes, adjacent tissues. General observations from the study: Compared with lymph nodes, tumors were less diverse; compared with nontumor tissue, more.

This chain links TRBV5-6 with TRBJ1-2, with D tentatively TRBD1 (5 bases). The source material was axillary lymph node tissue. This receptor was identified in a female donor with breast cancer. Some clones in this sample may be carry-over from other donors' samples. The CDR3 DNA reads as TGTGCCAGCAGCTTGTTCACAGCCTCCCGCGGGGGACTCGGCTACACCTTC. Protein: CASSLFTASRGGLGYTF.